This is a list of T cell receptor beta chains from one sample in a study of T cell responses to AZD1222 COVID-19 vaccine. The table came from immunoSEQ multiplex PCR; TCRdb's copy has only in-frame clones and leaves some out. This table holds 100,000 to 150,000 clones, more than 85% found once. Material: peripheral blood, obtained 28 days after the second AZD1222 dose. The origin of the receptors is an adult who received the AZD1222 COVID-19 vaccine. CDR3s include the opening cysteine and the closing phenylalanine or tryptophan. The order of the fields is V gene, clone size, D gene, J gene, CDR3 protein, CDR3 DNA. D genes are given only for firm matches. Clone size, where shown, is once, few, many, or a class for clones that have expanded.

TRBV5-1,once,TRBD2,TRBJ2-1,CASSLAPFGAGGPDEQFF,TGCGCCAGCAGCTTGGCACCCTTTGGGGCGGGAGGGCCGGATGAGCAGTTCTTC
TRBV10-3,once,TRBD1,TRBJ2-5,CAISDTGVETQYF,TGTGCCATCAGCGACACAGGGGTAGAGACCCAGTACTTC
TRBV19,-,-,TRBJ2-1,CASSVASGYNEQFF,TGTGCCAGTAGTGTGGCAAGCGGCTACAATGAGCAGTTCTTC
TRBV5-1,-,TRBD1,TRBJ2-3,CASSLGAPGTASTDTQYF,TGCGCCAGCAGCTTGGGGGCGCCCGGGACAGCAAGCACAGATACGCAGTATTTT
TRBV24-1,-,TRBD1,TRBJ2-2,CATSDRTGQGGNTGELFF,TGTGCCACCAGTGACCGGACCGGACAGGGGGGAAACACCGGGGAGCTGTTTTTT
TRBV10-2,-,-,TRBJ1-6,CASSEGSYNSPLHF,TGCGCCAGCAGTGAGGGCAGCTATAATTCACCCCTCCACTTT
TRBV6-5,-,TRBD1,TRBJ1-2,CASSYRQGAGYGYTF,TGTGCCAGCAGTTACCGTCAGGGGGCCGGGTATGGCTACACCTTC
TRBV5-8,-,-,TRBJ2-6,CASSLAPDSHSGANVLTF,TGTGCCAGCAGCTTGGCCCCGGACAGTCACTCTGGGGCCAACGTCCTGACTTTC
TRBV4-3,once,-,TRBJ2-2,CASSQAGDSRAGELFF,TGCGCCAGCAGCCAAGCGGGGGACAGTCGGGCCGGGGAGCTGTTTTTT
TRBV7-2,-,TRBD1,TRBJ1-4,CASSFAGTDNEKLFF,TGTGCCAGCAGTTTTGCCGGGACAGATAATGAAAAACTGTTTTTT
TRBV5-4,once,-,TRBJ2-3,CASRPGAADTQYF,TGTGCCAGCAGGCCGGGGGCCGCAGATACGCAGTATTTT
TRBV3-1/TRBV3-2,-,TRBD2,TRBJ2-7,CASSQDRGGSFYEQYF,TGTGCCAGCAGCCAAGATCGGGGGGGATCTTTCTACGAGCAGTACTTC
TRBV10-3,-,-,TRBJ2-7,CAISDDTEQYF,TGTGCCATCAGTGATGACACCGAGCAGTACTTC
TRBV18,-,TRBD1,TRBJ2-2,CASSPGQGDTGELFF,TGTGCCAGCTCACCAGGACAGGGCGACACCGGGGAGCTGTTTTTT
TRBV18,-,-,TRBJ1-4,CASSPASGDEKLFF,TGTGCCAGCTCACCAGCTTCTGGGGACGAAAAACTGTTTTTT
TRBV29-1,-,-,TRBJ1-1,CSVAGATTEAFF,TGCAGCGTTGCAGGGGCGACTACTGAAGCTTTCTTT
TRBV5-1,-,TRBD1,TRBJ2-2,CASSQTGANTGELFF,TGCGCCAGCAGCCAGACAGGGGCGAACACCGGGGAGCTGTTTTTT
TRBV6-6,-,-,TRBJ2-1,CASSRIYENEQFF,TGTGCCAGCAGTCGGATATACGAGAATGAGCAGTTCTTC
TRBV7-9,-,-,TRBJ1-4,CASSPLSTVEKLFF,TGTGCCAGCAGCCCATTATCGACGGTGGAAAAACTGTTTTTT
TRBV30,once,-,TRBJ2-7,CAAGAGAHEQYF,TGTGCCGCCGGGGCAGGGGCCCACGAGCAGTACTTC
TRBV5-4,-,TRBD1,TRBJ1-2,CASSAGTGEGYGYTF,TGTGCCAGCAGCGCCGGGACAGGGGAAGGCTATGGCTACACCTTC
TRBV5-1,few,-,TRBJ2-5,CASSFQETQYF,TGCGCCAGCAGCTTCCAAGAGACCCAGTACTTC
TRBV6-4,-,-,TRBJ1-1,CASSPRENTEAFF,TGTGCCAGCAGTCCCCGGGAGAACACTGAAGCTTTCTTT
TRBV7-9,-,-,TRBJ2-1,CASSSNPSFGNEQFF,TGTGCCAGCAGCTCCAATCCATCGTTTGGCAATGAGCAGTTCTTC
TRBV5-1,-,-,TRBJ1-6,CASSFGERGSPLHF,TGCGCCAGCAGCTTCGGGGAAAGAGGATCACCCCTCCACTTT
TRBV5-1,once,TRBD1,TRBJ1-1,CASRSGQGVGTEAFF,TGCGCCAGCAGATCGGGACAGGGGGTGGGCACTGAAGCTTTCTTT
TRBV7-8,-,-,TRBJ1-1,CASSLENPGYTEAFF,TGTGCCAGCAGCTTAGAAAACCCCGGATACACTGAAGCTTTCTTT
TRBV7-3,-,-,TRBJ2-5,CASSFTGAGETQYF,TGTGCCAGCAGCTTCACGGGGGCGGGAGAGACCCAGTACTTC
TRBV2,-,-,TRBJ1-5,CASSGQINQPQHF,TGTGCCAGCAGTGGACAGATCAATCAGCCCCAGCATTTT
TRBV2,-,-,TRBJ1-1,CASSVISGRGNLNTEAFF,TGTGCCAGCAGTGTCATCTCGGGGAGGGGAAATTTGAACACTGAAGCTTTCTTT
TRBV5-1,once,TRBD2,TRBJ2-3,CASSLGGLARADTQYF,TGCGCCAGCAGCTTGGGGGGACTAGCCCGGGCAGATACGCAGTATTTT
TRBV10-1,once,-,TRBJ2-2,CASSEFGKGELFF,TGCGCCAGCAGTGAGTTCGGGAAGGGGGAGCTGTTTTTT
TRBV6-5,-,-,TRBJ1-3,CASNPGSSGNTIYF,TGTGCCAGCAACCCGGGCAGCTCTGGAAACACCATATATTTT
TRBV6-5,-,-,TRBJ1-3,CASSSNLGGNTIYF,TGTGCCAGCAGTTCCAACCTAGGTGGAAACACCATATATTTT
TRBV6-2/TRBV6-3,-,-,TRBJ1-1,CASSTRRGSTEAFF,TGTGCCAGCAGTACCCGAAGGGGGTCCACTGAAGCTTTCTTT
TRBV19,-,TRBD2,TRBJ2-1,CASSPGLAGGMIGQFF,TGTGCCAGTAGTCCTGGACTAGCGGGAGGGATGATAGGGCAGTTCTTC
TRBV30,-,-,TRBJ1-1,CAWSRVLRDTEAFF,TGTGCCTGGAGTAGGGTATTAAGGGACACTGAAGCTTTCTTT
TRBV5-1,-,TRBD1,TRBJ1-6,CASSLGARGQDNSPLHF,TGCGCCAGCAGCCTGGGGGCCAGGGGGCAGGATAATTCACCCCTCCACTTT
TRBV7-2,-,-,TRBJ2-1,CASSSLGLHNEQFF,TGTGCCAGCAGCTCCCTCGGGCTGCACAATGAGCAGTTCTTC
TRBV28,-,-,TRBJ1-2,CASSLGGTITYGYTF,TGTGCCAGCAGCCTCGGGGGGACCATCACCTATGGCTACACCTTC
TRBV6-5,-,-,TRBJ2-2,CASNSQGSGTGELFF,TGTGCCAGCAATTCACAGGGTTCGGGCACCGGGGAGCTGTTTTTT
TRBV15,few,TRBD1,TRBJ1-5,CATSRDRDRGNQPQHF,TGTGCCACCAGCAGAGACCGGGACAGGGGCAATCAGCCCCAGCATTTT
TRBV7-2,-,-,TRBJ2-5,CASSLGRNQETQYF,TGTGCCAGCAGCTTAGGCAGGAACCAAGAGACCCAGTACTTC
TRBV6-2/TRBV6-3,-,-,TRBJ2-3,CASSNGIADTQYF,TGTGCCAGCAGCAACGGGATTGCAGATACGCAGTATTTT
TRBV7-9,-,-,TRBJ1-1,CASSTPITGNTEAFF,TGTGCCAGCAGCACCCCGATTACGGGGAACACTGAAGCTTTCTTT
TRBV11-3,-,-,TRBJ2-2,CASSRDMGGELFF,TGTGCCAGCAGCCGAGACATGGGCGGGGAGCTGTTTTTT
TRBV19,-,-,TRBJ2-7,CASSIVIGSSYEQYF,TGTGCCAGTAGTATAGTCATAGGATCATCCTACGAGCAGTACTTC
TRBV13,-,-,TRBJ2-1,CASSSARGVRSYNEQFF,TGTGCCAGCAGCTCAGCGAGGGGAGTTCGCTCCTACAATGAGCAGTTCTTC
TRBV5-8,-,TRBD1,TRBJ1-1,CASTLLGTANTEAFF,TGTGCCAGCACCCTGCTCGGGACAGCTAACACTGAAGCTTTCTTT
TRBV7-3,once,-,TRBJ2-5,CASSFQGGQETQYF,TGTGCCAGCAGCTTTCAGGGGGGACAAGAGACCCAGTACTTC
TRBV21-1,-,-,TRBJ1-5,CASSGKVRRNQPQHF,TGTGCCAGCAGCGGAAAGGTCCGCAGGAATCAGCCCCAGCATTTT